This entry describes one T cell receptor beta chain. This sample stems from a study of blood T cell repertoires in COVID-19. Here immunoSEQ multiplex PCR was the method, and the copy in TCRdb shows in-frame clones only, minus some. The sample holds a few hundred thousand clones; about 88% are singletons and the top ten take roughly 10%. In germline, CDR1 is KGHSH, CDR2 LQKENI. The V gene lost 0 bases and the J gene lost 9 bases, with 21 bases spanning the gap. This CDR3 spans 17 amino acids. The gene calls are TRBV18 and TRBJ2-1; perhaps TRBD2 as D (6 bases). Sequencing used peripheral blood. The receptor was derived from a woman aged 25 to 39 with COVID-19, enrolled during active disease. The CDR3 nucleotides read TGTGCCAGCTCACCACCCTATGGAGGGCCGGTGTCCTCTGAGCAGTTCTTC. It specifies CASSPPYGGPVSSEQFF.